The sample holds many counts of the clone carrying this TCR beta chain. These data belong to a study of beta chain features in type 1 diabetes. What was sequenced were expressed TCRB transcripts, since all of the isolated RNA had been reverse transcribed. This table comes from immunoSEQ multiplex PCR, and its TCRdb copy is limited to in-frame clones, with some not included. The table has around 290,000 clones, 7% to 9% seen once. In germline, CDR1 is MDHEN, CDR2 SYDVKM. There are 15 residues in the CDR3. The germline V and J ends were trimmed by 6 bases and 4 bases, with 16 bases remaining between them.

Source material: central memory CD4+ T cells from blood. The clonotype was recovered from a woman younger than 30 in good health. The V and J genes are TRBV28 and TRBJ1-5, with TRBD1 as a possible D gene (5 bases). The CDR3 is CASRRDAVGNQPQHF. CDR3 nucleotides: TGTGCCAGCAGGAGGGACGCCGTTGGTAATCAGCCCCAGCATTTT.